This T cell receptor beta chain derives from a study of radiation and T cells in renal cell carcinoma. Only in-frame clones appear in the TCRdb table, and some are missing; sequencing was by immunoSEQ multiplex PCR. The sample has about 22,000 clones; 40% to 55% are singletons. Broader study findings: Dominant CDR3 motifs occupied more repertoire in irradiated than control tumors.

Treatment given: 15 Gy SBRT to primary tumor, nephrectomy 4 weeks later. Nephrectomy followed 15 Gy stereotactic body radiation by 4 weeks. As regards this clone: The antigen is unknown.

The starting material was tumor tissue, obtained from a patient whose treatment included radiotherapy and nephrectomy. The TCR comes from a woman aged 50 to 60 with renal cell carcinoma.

The CDR3 nucleotides are TGTGCCAGTAGTATGGGCATTAACACTGAAGCTTTCTTT. As protein: CASSMGINTEAFF. The V call is TRBV19, the J call TRBJ1-1; D is undetermined. The V end was cut by 3 bases, the J end by 2 bases, with 7 bases between. Germline V lookup: CDR1 LNHDA, CDR2 SQIVND (reference sequence). This CDR3 is 13 amino acids long.